Listed below are T cell receptor beta chains from one sample, sequenced in a study of Graves' ophthalmopathy and Graves' hyperthyroidism. TCRdb fed the multiplex PCR reads into MiXCR, producing one record per CDR3 protein. The sample holds around 400,000 distinct CDR3 sequences, about 16% seen once. The sequencing sample was made of peripheral blood. These TCRs come from a young woman with Graves' ophthalmopathy. The CDR3 runs from the conserved cysteine through the conserved F or W. Size values are once, few and many counts, or a class for expanded clones, and some rows have none.

size: .
length: 15
V: TRBV6-5
J: TRBJ2-5
CDR3: CASSFQLGGVRTQYF

size: .
length: 15
V: TRBV7-9
J: TRBJ1-1
CDR3: CASSLQGEVGTEAFF

size: many
length: 14
V: TRBV30
J: TRBJ1-1
CDR3: CAYLLRDRDTEAFF

size: many
length: 16
V: TRBV19
J: TRBJ2-4
CDR3: CASSIDQGADQNIQYF

size: many
length: 16
V: TRBV25-1
J: TRBJ2-7
CDR3: CASSEYTRRGVHEQYF

size: many
length: 14
V: TRBV27
J: TRBJ2-2
CDR3: CASGPGTGAGELFF

size: many
length: 14
V: TRBV5-1
J: TRBJ1-1
CDR3: CASSRTGTNTEAFF

size: .
length: 14
V: TRBV6-2/TRBV6-3
J: TRBJ1-1
CDR3: CASSWTDMNTEAFF

size: many
length: 12
V: TRBV30
J: TRBJ1-5
CDR3: CAWSMGAKAQHF

size: many
length: 17
V: TRBV10-3
J: TRBJ2-5
CDR3: CAISESSSGGTQETQYF

size: .
length: 14
V: TRBV28
J: TRBJ2-7
CDR3: CASIKTGGPYEQYF

size: many
length: 13
V: TRBV6-1
J: TRBJ2-7
CDR3: CASLRTGVYEQYF

size: .
length: 14
V: TRBV19
J: TRBJ2-5
CDR3: CASSIRAGGETQYF

size: many
length: 16
V: TRBV28
J: TRBJ2-2
CDR3: CASSRREGAWAGELFF

size: many
length: 12
V: TRBV10-3
J: TRBJ2-5
CDR3: CAISEGEETQYF

size: many
length: 19
V: TRBV20-1
J: TRBJ2-2
CDR3: CSATRPRLAGYEVAGELFF

size: .
length: 13
V: TRBV20-1
J: TRBJ2-5
CDR3: CSAELGPAETQYF

size: few
length: 12
V: TRBV29-1
J: TRBJ2-5
CDR3: CSGSGPQETQYF

size: many
length: 13
V: TRBV12-3/TRBV12-4
J: TRBJ1-2
CDR3: CASSQTGAYGYTF

size: .
length: 14
V: TRBV12-3/TRBV12-4
J: TRBJ2-4
CDR3: CASSLGQGARNQYF

size: many
length: 15
V: TRBV30
J: TRBJ1-5
CDR3: CAWSDIDRPNQPQHF

size: many
length: 16
V: TRBV7-3
J: TRBJ2-7
CDR3: CASSLTSGAQLYEQYF

size: .
length: 14
V: TRBV12-3/TRBV12-4
J: TRBJ2-5
CDR3: CASFESDRAKTQYF

size: many
length: 14
V: TRBV7-6
J: TRBJ1-1
CDR3: CASSLPGGGTEAFF

size: .
length: 14
V: TRBV12-3/TRBV12-4
J: TRBJ1-2
CDR3: CASMGTVANYGYTF

size: many
length: 14
V: TRBV6-2/TRBV6-3
J: TRBJ2-6
CDR3: CASNLRPGANVLTF

size: many
length: 17
V: TRBV6-2/TRBV6-3
J: TRBJ2-7
CDR3: CASSYTSRRAGAYEQYF

size: many
length: 14
V: TRBV30
J: TRBJ1-1
CDR3: CAWQPGQGRKRAFF

size: many
length: 14
V: TRBV6-2/TRBV6-3
J: TRBJ1-1
CDR3: CASRSTGGNSEAFF

size: .
length: 14
V: TRBV6-2/TRBV6-3
J: TRBJ2-7
CDR3: CASSYSQGADEQYF

size: .
length: 16
V: TRBV12-5
J: TRBJ1-5
CDR3: CASGPNLGGSNQPQHF

size: many
length: 14
V: TRBV7-2
J: TRBJ1-1
CDR3: CASSLGPGNTEAFF

size: many
length: 14
V: TRBV28
J: TRBJ1-2
CDR3: CASSLGGHNYGYTF

size: .
length: 15
V: TRBV5-4
J: TRBJ2-2
CDR3: CASSSATGLAGELFF